Each of the 17 T cell receptor beta chains below was sequenced from the same sample in a study of blood T cell repertoires in COVID-19. Generated by immunoSEQ multiplex PCR, the TCRdb table keeps only in-frame clones and is missing some. The repertoire consists of roughly 190,000 clones, with nearly 90% occurring once and the leading ten covering 5% to 7.5%. The sample taken for sequencing was peripheral blood. Every receptor here comes from a woman aged 40 to 50 who had recovered from COVID-19.

This chain uses TRBV2 with TRBJ2-2; D uncertain. Germline V gene data show CDR1 as SNHLY and CDR2 as FYNNEI. V was cut by 4 bases and J by 1 base, with 10 bases left in between. The CDR3 totals 15 residues. The CDR3 sequence is CASSGASMNTGELFF. The CDR3 coding sequence is TGTGCCAGCAGTGGAGCTTCCATGAACACCGGGGAGCTGTTTTTT.

The genes are TRBV19 and TRBJ2-4; 7 bases align to TRBD1. This CDR3 spans 17 amino acids. V shed 5 bases and J 0 bases; nucleotides not matched to a gene: 10. The V gene's germline CDR1 is LNHDA and CDR2 SQIVND (reference sequence). CDR3 sequence: CASSVDRLELAKNIQYF. CDR3 coding DNA: TGTGCCAGTAGTGTGGACAGGTTAGAGCTAGCCAAAAACATTCAGTACTTC.

The chain has TRBV19 and TRBJ2-3, with 15 positions matching TRBD2. The V and J ends lost 4 bases and 5 bases, in that order; junction bases with no gene match: 10. From germline, CDR1 is LNHDA and CDR2 SQIVND (reference sequence). This CDR3 spans 18 amino acids. This CDR3 reads CASSTGLAGGLGEDTQYF. The CDR3 bases are TGTGCCAGTAGTACCGGACTAGCGGGAGGGCTAGGGGAAGATACGCAGTATTTT.

The genes are TRBV20-1 and TRBJ2-7; D might be TRBD1 (6 bases). V lost 3 bases and J 6 bases, leaving 21 bases between the germline ends. The CDR3 is made up of 15 amino acids. CDR1 is DFQATT, CDR2 SNEGSKA, per germline (reference sequence). CDR3 sequence reads: CSASPRQAIIAEQYF. The CDR3 region has the DNA TGCAGTGCTAGTCCTCGACAGGCGATTATTGCCGAGCAGTACTTC.

The chain recombines TRBV5-4 with TRBJ1-2; D possibly corresponds to TRBD1 (5 bases). Per the germline V gene, CDR1 is SGHNT and CDR2 is YYREEE (reference sequence). There are 12 residues in the CDR3. Trimming removed 5 bases from V and 7 bases from J, with 12 bases in between. CDR3 sequence reads: CASRLHGGGYTF. The CDR3, as DNA: TGTGCCAGCAGGCTTCACGGGGGTGGCTACACCTTC.

The rearrangement uses TRBV6-5 and TRBJ2-2, with 10 bases aligning to TRBD1. The trim removed 4 bases at V and 4 bases at J, leaving 3 bases unmatched. Germline CDR1 reads MNHEY; CDR2 reads SVGAGI. The CDR3 contains 15 residues. CDR3 loop: CASSWTGGITGELFF. Here the CDR3 DNA reads TGTGCCAGCAGTTGGACAGGGGGGATCACCGGGGAGCTGTTTTTT.

The chain is built from TRBV30 and TRBJ1-5; tentative D call: TRBD1 (6 bases). Trimming pared 4 bases from V and 7 bases from J, leaving 11 bases between. There are 12 residues in the CDR3. CDR1 is GTSNPN and CDR2 is SVGIG in the germline V gene (reference sequence). The CDR3 region is CAWNRDGQPQHF. In nucleotides, the CDR3 is TGTGCCTGGAACAGGGACGGACAGCCCCAGCATTTT.

V and J are TRBV5-1 and TRBJ2-4; 9 positions agree with TRBD1. Trimming removed 3 bases from V and 0 bases from J; junction bases left unmatched: 4. This CDR3 contains 16 residues. Germline CDR1 and CDR2: SGHRS and YFSETQ. The chain's CDR3 is CASSSGQGPAKNIQYF. For the CDR3, the DNA is TGCGCCAGCAGCTCGGGACAGGGACCAGCCAAAAACATTCAGTACTTC.

V is TRBV9 and J is TRBJ2-1, with 7 bases aligning to TRBD2. CDR1 is SGDLS and CDR2 is YYNGEE in the germline V gene. The CDR3 consists of 15 residues. V lost 0 bases and J lost 3; bases outside the gene matches: 3. The CDR3 protein is CASSVAAGNYNEQFF. The CDR3 nucleotides read TGTGCCAGCAGCGTAGCAGCGGGGAACTACAATGAGCAGTTCTTC.

V and J are TRBV28 and TRBJ2-7; TRBD1 aligns across 9 bases. Unmatched junction bases numbered 15, after V lost 6 bases and J lost 6 bases. Germline V CDR1 and CDR2: MDHEN, SYDVKM. The CDR3 spans 16 residues. Written as DNA, the CDR3 is TGTGCCAGCAGGTCCCAGCGGGACAGGGAGTTTCGCGAGCAGTACTTC. Amino acids: CASRSQRDREFREQYF.

The genes are TRBV28 and TRBJ1-1, with unresolved D. The CDR3 spans 12 residues. Germline V gene data show CDR1 as MDHEN and CDR2 as SYDVKM. V was shortened by 3 bases and J by 4 bases, with 6 bases between the two germline ends. This CDR3 is CASSFSGTEAFF. CDR3 in DNA: TGTGCCAGCAGTTTCTCCGGCACTGAAGCTTTCTTT.

The chain joins TRBV24-1 to TRBJ2-5; 7 bases match TRBD2. Germline V gene lookup returns CDR1 KGHDR and CDR2 SFDVKD. The CDR3 spans 14 residues. Trimming cost V 2 bases and J 8 bases; bases outside gene matches: 7. CDR3 in amino acids: CATSDYARGETQYF. The CDR3 DNA reads TGTGCCACCAGTGATTACGCCCGGGGGGAAACCCAGTACTTC.

In this sample, this clone turned up once. The J gene is TRBJ1-4, the V gene TRBV7-9, with D possibly TRBD1 on 5 matching bases. Germline V gene data show CDR1 as SEHNR and CDR2 as FQNEAQ (reference sequence). V was clipped by 4 bases and J by 7 bases, with 16 bases between them. The CDR3 length is 15 residues. DNA of the CDR3: TGTGCCAGCAGCTCTGCGTCCTGGGGCGCTGAAAAACTGTTTTTT. Protein product: CASSSASWGAEKLFF.

This clone was seen once. The CDR3 loop reads CAIGSRQGVFGYTF. The CDR3 nucleotides are TGTGCCATCGGCTCCCGACAGGGGGTTTTTGGCTACACCTTC. The genes are TRBV6-5 and TRBJ1-2; the match to TRBD1 covers 9 bases. J gave up 7 bases and V 10 bases, and 13 bases lay outside the gene matches. Germline V gene data show CDR1 as MNHEY and CDR2 as SVGAGI. The CDR3 is made up of 14 amino acids.

This clone has only a few counts. V gene TRBV5-1 combines with J gene TRBJ2-1; possibly TRBD2 for D (5 bases). Trimming shortened V by 4 bases and J by 6 bases, and 14 bases separated the two germline ends. Germline CDR1 and CDR2: SGHRS and YFSETQ. The CDR3 has 14 residues. The CDR3 region has the DNA TGCGCCAGCAGCCCACAACTAGAGACCAATGAGCAGTTCTTC. Protein: CASSPQLETNEQFF.

This chain connects TRBV2 to TRBJ2-6; 12 bases align to TRBD1. CDR3 length equals 17 residues. CDR1 is SNHLY, CDR2 FYNNEI, per germline. Unmatched junction bases numbered 6, after V lost 5 bases and J lost 4 bases. The CDR3 DNA reads TGTGCCAGCAGTATGGGACAGGGGGCGGTAGGGGCCAACGTCCTGACTTTC. As protein: CASSMGQGAVGANVLTF.

The V and J genes are TRBV28 and TRBJ2-6; 7 bases line up with TRBD1. The CDR3 runs to 21 residues. The junction had 18 bases not matched to a gene; V was cut back by 4 bases and J by 0 bases. Germline CDR1 reads MDHEN; CDR2 reads SYDVKM. The CDR3 region is CASSYLIPRGQKSSGANVLTF. In DNA form, the CDR3 reads TGTGCCAGCAGTTATCTTATCCCCCGGGGACAGAAGAGCTCTGGGGCCAACGTCCTGACTTTC.